The clone carrying this T cell receptor beta chain was counted once. The data were taken from a study of blood T cell repertoires in COVID-19. TCRdb's table, derived via immunoSEQ multiplex PCR, lists solely in-frame clones and lacks some. The sample yields more than 140,000 clones, roughly 84% seen once. The CDR3 runs 13 residues. V lost 4 bases to trimming and J lost 5 bases, with 12 bases between them. Per the germline V gene, CDR1 is MNHNY and CDR2 is SVGAGI (reference sequence). Sample: peripheral blood. J is TRBJ2-7 and V is TRBV6-6; D is possibly TRBD1 (6 bases). This clonotype originated in a woman aged 55-70 years with acute or convalescent COVID-19. The CDR3 coding sequence is TGTGCCAGCAGTTCCGGACAGTTCCACGAGCAGTACTTC. Translating gives CASSSGQFHEQYF.